The next 31 T cell receptor beta chains were all read from a single sample in a study of cytomegalovirus exposure and HLA in healthy donors. Primers: 60 Vbeta forward and 13 Jbeta reverse. Clones were sequenced by immunoSEQ multiplex PCR, and TCRdb holds only the in-frame ones, with some missing. The table records around 170,000 clones, 81% of them present only once. The specimen sequenced was PBMCs. These receptors all stem from a man in his fifties in good health and CMV-seronegative.

As for this clone: One end of the junction varies from germline; a read error may be responsible. V usage is TRBV6-5 and J usage is TRBJ2-5; 7 positions match TRBD2. The DNA end is more similar to TRBJ2-7, so the J call may be wrong. Germline V gives CDR1 MNHEY, CDR2 SVGAGI. The CDR3 has 16 amino acids. The CDR3 is CASSNSRGVAGSEQYF. For the CDR3, the DNA is TGTGCCAGCAGTAACTCCCGGGGGGTTGCAGGGTCCGAGCAGTACTTC.

The chain has TRBV10-3 and TRBJ2-1; D uncertain. The CDR3 has 12 residues. The V end lost 6 bases, the J end lost 5 bases, and 8 bases lay between the germline ends. In germline, CDR1 is ENHRY, CDR2 SYGVKD. This CDR3 reads CAISGSDNEQFF. The CDR3 DNA reads TGTGCCATCAGCGGCAGCGACAATGAGCAGTTCTTC.

The J gene is TRBJ2-2, the V gene TRBV5-1, with no clear D. V was clipped by 0 bases and J by 4 bases, with 4 bases between them. CDR1 is SGHRS, CDR2 YFSETQ, per germline. The CDR3 totals 13 residues. CDR3 loop: CASSLDSTGELFF. CDR3 sequence (DNA): TGCGCCAGCAGCTTGGATAGCACCGGGGAGCTGTTTTTT.

The rearrangement uses TRBV5-1 and TRBJ1-5, with D unresolved. This CDR3 comprises 13 residues. V was pared by 0 bases and J by 5 bases, with 6 bases between. CDR1 is SGHRS and CDR2 is YFSETQ in the germline V gene. CDR3 DNA: TGCGCCAGCAGCTTGGAGAGGGATCAGCCCCAGCATTTT. Amino acids: CASSLERDQPQHF.

The rearrangement links TRBV6-5 to TRBJ1-3; D ambiguous. Trimming left V 2 bases short and J 8 bases short, with 19 bases between. The CDR3 has 16 residues. CDR1 and CDR2 (germline): MNHEY, SVGAGI. CDR3 DNA: TGTGCCAGCAGTTACGGGCAGGCCCCATCGCGGGACACCATATATTTT. Its protein is CASSYGQAPSRDTIYF.

This clone was detected a few times. The rearrangement links TRBV29-1 to TRBJ2-5; D perhaps matches TRBD2 (5 bases). CDR3 length: 12 residues. V was pared by 8 bases and J by 5 bases, with 15 bases between. The germline gives CDR1 SQVTM, CDR2 ANQGSEA. CDR3 amino acids: CSTGAAAETQYF. The CDR3 DNA reads TGCAGCACCGGAGCGGCGGCGGAGACCCAGTACTTC.

This sequence joins TRBV7-9 and TRBJ1-2; no clear D gene. V lost 0 bases to trimming and J lost 6 bases, with 11 bases between them. The CDR3 is 14 residues long. Per the germline V gene, CDR1 is SEHNR and CDR2 is FQNEAQ (reference sequence). CDR3 amino acids: CASSLARSEHGYTF. DNA for the CDR3: TGTGCCAGCAGCTTAGCGAGATCCGAACATGGCTACACCTTC.

V gene TRBV7-9 combines with J gene TRBJ2-7; tentatively, D is TRBD2 (6 bases). The germline V gene has CDR1 SEHNR and CDR2 FQNEAQ (reference sequence). The CDR3 has 15 residues. V lost 5 bases and J 2 bases, leaving 16 bases between the germline ends. CDR3 in amino acids: CASSAVGGWTYEQYF. CDR3 in DNA: TGTGCCAGCAGCGCCGTCGGGGGTTGGACCTACGAGCAGTACTTC.

J is TRBJ1-2 and V is TRBV6-5; D remains ambiguous. Germline CDR1 and CDR2: MNHEY and SVGAGI. V was pared by 11 bases and J by 6 bases, with 16 bases between. The CDR3 has 12 residues. CDR3 DNA sequence: TGTGCCGCAACCACCGGGAGAGATGGCTACACCTTC. Translating gives CAATTGRDGYTF.

In DNA form, the CDR3 reads TGTGCCAGCAGCTCAAGCTTGCTAGCGGGGGGCGGGGAGACCCAGTACTTC. Translating it yields CASSSSLLAGGGETQYF. V is TRBV7-9 and J is TRBJ2-5; TRBD2 agrees at 11 bases. V shed 4 bases and J 5 bases; nucleotides not matched to a gene: 12. Germline V lookup: CDR1 SEHNR, CDR2 FQNEAQ (reference sequence). The CDR3 contains 17 residues.

This chain joins TRBV7-2 and TRBJ1-2, with 8 bases identical to TRBD1. CDR3 size: 14 residues. Germline lookup yields CDR1 SGHTA and CDR2 FQGNSA. J gave up 6 bases and V 1 base, and 4 bases lay outside the gene matches. The CDR3 is CASSLGRTGNGYTF. The DNA for the CDR3 is TGTGCCAGCAGCTTAGGGAGGACAGGGAATGGCTACACCTTC. The variable domain in full, completed from reference TRBV7-2 and TRBJ1-2, reads GAGVSQSPSNKVTEKGKDVELRCDPISGHTALYWYRQSLGQGLEFLIYFQGNSAPDKSGLPSDRFSAERTGGSVSTLTIQRTQQEDSAVYLCASSLGRTGNGYTFGSGTRLTVV.

Details on this clone: Within the sample, other DNA sequences also encode this same CDR3. The V call is TRBV27, the J call TRBJ1-5; D uncertain. The V end lost 2 bases, the J end lost 5 bases, and 7 bases lay between the germline ends. The CDR3 is made up of 13 amino acids. CDR1 and CDR2 (germline): MNHEY, SMNVEV (reference sequence). CDR3 nucleotides: TGTGCCAGCAGTTTAGGAGCAGATCAGCCCCAGCATTTT. It yields the protein CASSLGADQPQHF.

This chain connects TRBV9 to TRBJ2-7; 9 nucleotides align to TRBD1. Germline values: CDR1 SGDLS, CDR2 YYNGEE. This CDR3 comprises 15 residues. V shed 0 bases and J 7 bases; nucleotides not matched to a gene: 8. CDR3 protein: CASSVGGTGRKEQYF. CDR3 in DNA: TGTGCCAGCAGCGTAGGGGGGACAGGGCGTAAGGAGCAGTACTTC.

The chain joins TRBV30 to TRBJ2-1; no clear D. Between the trimmed V and J ends, which lost 1 base and 0 bases, there was a span of 16 bases. Per the germline V gene, CDR1 is GTSNPN and CDR2 is SVGIG (reference sequence). The CDR3 consists of 17 residues. CDR3 DNA: TGTGCCTGGAGTGATCAGGCCTTGTTAGTCTCCTACAATGAGCAGTTCTTC. It translates to CAWSDQALLVSYNEQFF.

This chain joins TRBV6-5 and TRBJ1-2; D is perhaps TRBD1 (5 bases). Germline-derived CDR1 and CDR2 are MNHEY and SVGAGI. The CDR3 length is 15 residues. V lost 4 bases and J lost 5, with 17 bases in between. The CDR3 here is CASSSGPVKGYGYTF. The CDR3 bases are TGTGCCAGCAGTTCCGGCCCCGTAAAGGGGTATGGCTACACCTTC.

The chain couples TRBV10-1 to TRBJ2-5; D possibly corresponds to TRBD2 (6 bases). CDR3 length equals 15 residues. V was clipped by 3 bases and J by 2 bases, with 13 bases between them. Germline CDR1 is WNHNN and CDR2 is SYGVQD (reference sequence). The CDR3 protein is CASSEGGLGQETQYF. In DNA form, the CDR3 reads TGCGCCAGCAGTGAAGGAGGGCTGGGGCAAGAGACCCAGTACTTC.

V and J are TRBV7-8 and TRBJ2-2; D unresolved. V was trimmed by 5 bases and J by 4 bases, leaving 14 bases between them. The CDR3 extends over 15 amino acids. Germline V gene data show CDR1 as SGHVS and CDR2 as FQNEAQ. This chain's CDR3 is CASSPLSSPTGELFF. For the CDR3, the DNA is TGTGCCAGCAGCCCCCTTTCGTCCCCCACCGGGGAGCTGTTTTTT.

On this clone itself: The same CDR3 can be traced to other DNA sequences in this sample. This sequence joins TRBV6-5 and TRBJ1-1, with 7 bases lining up with TRBD1. The germline V gene has CDR1 MNHEY and CDR2 SVGAGI. V gave up 6 bases and J gave up 1 base; unmatched junction bases: 2. The length of the CDR3 is 13 residues. CDR3 bases: TGTGCCAGCAGCAGACAGGGGAACACTGAAGCTTTCTTT. Its protein product is CASSRQGNTEAFF.

The rearrangement uses TRBV9 and TRBJ1-3; tentative D call: TRBD1 (5 bases). The V end was cut by 4 bases, the J end by 1 base, with 15 bases between. The CDR3 spans 16 residues. CDR1 is SGDLS, CDR2 YYNGEE, per germline. This CDR3 is CASSLSGTASGNTIYF. The CDR3 region has the DNA TGTGCCAGCAGCCTATCCGGGACTGCGTCTGGAAACACCATATATTTT.

In DNA, the CDR3 is TGTGCCAGCAGTGAGGGACAGGGGGCAGATACGCAGTATTTT. Its protein product is CASSEGQGADTQYF. J is TRBJ2-3 and V is TRBV6-4, with 11 bases matching TRBD1. This CDR3 has 14 residues. The germline V gene has CDR1 MRHNA and CDR2 SNTAGT. Germline trimming cut 3 bases from V and 4 bases from J; bases unmatched to any gene: 0.

This clone has more than one count but fewer than ten. The chain employs TRBV19 and TRBJ1-1, with 7 bases identical to TRBD1. V was pared by 5 bases and J by 6 bases, with 9 bases of the junction left unmatched. The CDR3 is 14 residues long. Germline CDR1 reads LNHDA; CDR2 reads SQIVND (reference sequence). The CDR3 loop reads CASSSGQTFSEAFF. The CDR3 bases are TGTGCCAGTAGTTCGGGACAGACATTCTCTGAAGCTTTCTTT. Combining the CDR3 with reference TRBV19 and TRBJ1-1 gives the whole variable domain DGGITQSPKYLFRKEGQNVTLSCEQNLNHDAMYWYRQDPGQGLRLIYYSQIVNDFQKGDIAEGYSVSREKKESFPLTVTSAQKNPTAFYLCASSSGQTFSEAFFGQGTRLTVV.

The chain employs TRBV11-2 and TRBJ1-1, with 7 bases that match TRBD1. V trimming: 1 base; J trimming: 5 bases; junction bases outside the gene matches: 1. Germline loops: CDR1 SGHAT, CDR2 FQNNGV. The CDR3 totals 13 residues. The CDR3 DNA follows: TGTGCCAGCAGCTTAGGACAGGGAACTGAAGCTTTCTTT. This encodes CASSLGQGTEAFF.

This chain links TRBV11-2 with TRBJ2-7, with TRBD2 matching 8 bases. V trimming: 8 bases; J trimming: 10 bases; junction bases outside the gene matches: 7. CDR1 is SGHAT, CDR2 FQNNGV, per germline. The CDR3 consists of 11 residues. CDR3: CASDGGAKQYF. The CDR3 bases are TGTGCCAGCGACGGGGGGGCAAAACAGTACTTC.

The rearrangement links TRBV11-2 to TRBJ2-4; a weak D match, TRBD1 (5 bases). The V end was cut by 2 bases, the J end by 9 bases, with 11 bases between. Germline V gene data show CDR1 as SGHAT and CDR2 as FQNNGV. CDR3 length: 13 amino acids. The CDR3 coding sequence is TGTGCCAGCAGCTTATTCAGGGTTGCCATTCAGTACTTC. It is translated as CASSLFRVAIQYF.

The rearrangement joins TRBV5-1 to TRBJ1-4; TRBD1 aligns across 11 bases. The CDR3 sequence is 15 residues long. Germline CDR1 and CDR2: SGHRS and YFSETQ. After removal of 4 bases from V and 13 bases from J, the junction contained 12 bases not matched to a gene. The CDR3 region has the DNA TGCGCCAGCAGCCAAGGGACAGGGGGACCCACAAGACTGTTTTTT. This encodes CASSQGTGGPTRLFF.

J is TRBJ2-2 and V is TRBV10-3, with D perhaps matching TRBD1 (6 bases). With 9 bases removed from V and 2 bases from J, the gap between germline ends came to 13 bases. This CDR3 comprises 14 residues. From germline, CDR1 is ENHRY and CDR2 SYGVKD. CDR3 protein: CAIQGGINTGELFF. In nucleotides, the CDR3 is TGTGCCATACAGGGTGGCATTAACACCGGGGAGCTGTTTTTT.

This clone was detected once. The rearrangement uses TRBV2 and TRBJ2-7; no clear D. Germline V lookup: CDR1 SNHLY, CDR2 FYNNEI. Trimming removed 11 bases from V and 4 bases from J, with 12 bases in between. The CDR3 runs to 11 residues. CDR3 sequence reads: CAGLLTYEQYF. CDR3 bases: TGTGCCGGCCTTCTCACGTACGAGCAGTACTTC.

The chain is built from TRBV13 and TRBJ2-7; possibly TRBD2 for D (6 bases). The germline V gene has CDR1 PRHDT and CDR2 FYEKMQ (reference sequence). This CDR3 has 13 residues. V gave up 1 base and J gave up 5 bases, with 9 bases separating them. The CDR3 region is CASSLAGDDEQYF. In DNA, the CDR3 is TGTGCCAGCAGCTTAGCGGGGGATGACGAGCAGTACTTC.

The chain couples TRBV7-2 to TRBJ2-7, with D uncertain. V gave up 9 bases and J gave up 5 bases, with 20 bases separating them. The CDR3 runs to 14 residues. Per germline, CDR1 SGHTA and CDR2 FQGNSA. CDR3: CASSGPPFLNEQYF. In DNA, the CDR3 is TGTGCCAGTAGTGGGCCTCCATTTCTCAACGAGCAGTACTTC.

This chain uses TRBV14 with TRBJ1-4, with TRBD1 identical over 8 bases. Germline trimming cut 4 bases from V and 0 bases from J; bases unmatched to any gene: 13. The CDR3 is 19 residues long. Germline V lookup: CDR1 SGHDN, CDR2 FVKESK. The CDR3 reads CASSRTGTGGPTTNEKLFF. CDR3 bases: TGTGCCAGCAGCCGTACCGGGACAGGAGGACCAACAACTAATGAAAAACTGTTTTTT.

J is TRBJ2-7 and V is TRBV5-5, with 8 bases identical to TRBD2. CDR3 size: 15 residues. CDR1 is SGHKS and CDR2 is YYEKEE in the germline V gene (reference sequence). Losses at the gene ends were 0 bases for V and 3 bases for J; bases not matched to a gene: 5. The CDR3 nucleotides read TGTGCCAGCAGCTTGGCAGCGGGGGACAACTACGAGCAGTACTTC. Translating it yields CASSLAAGDNYEQYF. The full variable domain, completed using reference TRBV5-5 and TRBJ2-7, is DAGVTQSPTHLIKTRGQQVTLRCSPISGHKSVSWYQQVLGQGPQFIFQYYEKEERGRGNFPDRFSARQFPNYSSELNVNALLLGDSALYLCASSLAAGDNYEQYFGPGTRLTVT.